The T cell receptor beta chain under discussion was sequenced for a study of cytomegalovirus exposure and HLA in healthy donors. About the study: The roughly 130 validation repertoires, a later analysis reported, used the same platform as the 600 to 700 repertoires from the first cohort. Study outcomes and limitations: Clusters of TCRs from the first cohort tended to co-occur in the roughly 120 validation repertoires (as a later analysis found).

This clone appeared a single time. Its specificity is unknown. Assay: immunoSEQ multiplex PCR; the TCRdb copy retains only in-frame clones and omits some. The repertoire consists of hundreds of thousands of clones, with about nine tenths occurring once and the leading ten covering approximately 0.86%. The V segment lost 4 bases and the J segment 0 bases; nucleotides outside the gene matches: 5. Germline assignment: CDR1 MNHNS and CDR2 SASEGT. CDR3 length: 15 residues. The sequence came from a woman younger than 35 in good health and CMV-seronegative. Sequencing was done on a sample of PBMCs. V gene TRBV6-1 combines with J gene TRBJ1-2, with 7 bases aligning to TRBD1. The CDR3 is CASSGTGAPNYGYTF. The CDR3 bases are TGTGCCAGCAGTGGAACAGGGGCTCCTAACTATGGCTACACCTTC.